The 25 T cell receptor beta chains below all came from one sample that was sequenced in a study of graft-versus-host responses after intestinal transplantation. These receptors lack a known antigen. The method was immunoSEQ multiplex PCR; TCRdb's version includes in-frame clones alone and lacks a portion of them. The sample has tens of thousands of clones, about 88% seen once. The specimen comprised unstimulated CD4+ T cells sorted from spleen or lymph node cells, sampled before transplant. These TCRs come from a human donor who was the organ donor for an intestinal transplant.

The genes are TRBV18 and TRBJ2-2; 12 positions agree with TRBD2. The CDR3 totals 15 residues. V trimming: 4 bases; J trimming: 4 bases; junction bases outside the gene matches: 1. The V gene's germline CDR1 is KGHSH and CDR2 LQKENI. The CDR3 protein is CASSLGLAGTGELFF. The CDR3 nucleotides read TGTGCCAGCTCACTGGGACTAGCGGGCACCGGGGAGCTGTTTTTT. The full variable domain, its missing parts supplied by reference TRBV18 and TRBJ2-2, is NAGVMQNPRHLVRRRGQEARLRCSPMKGHSHVYWYRQLPEEGLKFMVYLQKENIIDESGMPKERFSAEFPKEGPSILRIQQVVRGDSAAYFCASSLGLAGTGELFFGEGSRLTVL.

V usage is TRBV30 and J usage is TRBJ2-2; no definite D call. CDR1 is GTSNPN and CDR2 is SVGIG in the germline V gene (reference sequence). The CDR3 spans 14 residues. The V end lost 1 base, the J end lost 6 bases, and 12 bases lay between the germline ends. The CDR3 loop reads CAWSELVGAGELFF. The CDR3 nucleotides read TGTGCCTGGAGTGAGTTGGTTGGCGCCGGGGAGCTGTTTTTT.

The chain employs TRBV12-1 and TRBJ1-2. TRBV12-1 is annotated as a pseudogene. The CDR3 contains 12 residues. The CDR3 nucleotides are TGTGCCAGCAGCTTTAGAGGGGAAGGCTACACCTTC. Encoded protein: CASSFRGEGYTF.

The rearrangement joins TRBV2 to TRBJ1-5; tentatively, D is TRBD1 (6 bases). Germline-derived CDR1 and CDR2 are SNHLY and FYNNEI. V gave up 6 bases and J gave up 3 bases, with 12 bases separating them. The CDR3 extends over 14 amino acids. DNA of the CDR3: TGTGCCAGCAGACGCGGACAGCTCAATCAGCCCCAGCATTTT. This sequence encodes CASRRGQLNQPQHF.

V and J are TRBV2 and TRBJ1-6; 7 bases line up with TRBD1. Germline CDR1 reads SNHLY; CDR2 reads FYNNEI. The CDR3 sequence is 13 residues long. The V segment lost 5 bases and the J segment 9 bases; nucleotides outside the gene matches: 4. CDR3 residues: CASSRTGVSPLHF. As DNA, the CDR3 is TGTGCCAGCAGTCGAACAGGGGTTTCACCCCTCCACTTT.

The chain couples TRBV4-3 to TRBJ2-2, with D possibly TRBD1 on 5 matching bases. Germline CDR1 reads LGHNA; CDR2 reads YSLEER. The CDR3 sequence is 15 residues long. Between the trimmed V and J ends, which lost 0 bases and 5 bases, there was a span of 10 bases. The CDR3 nucleotides are TGCGCCAGCAGCCAAGAAGCTAGGGGAACCGGGGAGCTGTTTTTT. Encoded protein: CASSQEARGTGELFF.

The chain combines TRBV9 with TRBJ2-1, with 8 bases that match TRBD2. Per germline, CDR1 SGDLS and CDR2 YYNGEE. This CDR3 has 15 residues. Unmatched junction bases numbered 5, after V lost 2 bases and J lost 4 bases. This CDR3 reads CASSVLSGVYNEQFF. The CDR3 region has the DNA TGTGCCAGCAGCGTCCTTAGCGGGGTATACAATGAGCAGTTCTTC.

This clone was counted between two and nine times. In the same sample, other DNA sequences code for this CDR3. The genes are TRBV30 and TRBJ1-5, with D perhaps TRBD1 (5 bases). The CDR3 contains 13 residues. V dropped 0 bases and J dropped 2 bases, with 5 bases sitting between them. Germline CDR1 and CDR2: GTSNPN and SVGIG (reference sequence). This CDR3 is CAWSVQGNQPQHF. The DNA of the CDR3 is TGTGCCTGGAGTGTACAGGGCAATCAGCCCCAGCATTTT.

This clone was seen more than once but under ten times. In DNA form, the CDR3 reads TGTGCCAGCAGCCAAGGGACAGGGAACACTGAAGCTTTCTTT. It is translated as CASSQGTGNTEAFF. The chain recombines TRBV5-4 with TRBJ1-1; 8 nucleotides align to TRBD1. Germline lookup yields CDR1 SGHNT and CDR2 YYREEE (reference sequence). The J segment lost 1 base and the V segment lost 4 bases, leaving 3 bases of the junction unmatched. The CDR3 sequence is 14 residues long. Supplemented by reference TRBV5-4 and TRBJ1-1, the full variable domain reads ETGVTQSPTHLIKTRGQQVTLRCSSQSGHNTVSWYQQALGQGPQFIFQYYREEENGRGNFPPRFSGLQFPNYSSELNVNALELDDSALYLCASSQGTGNTEAFFGQGTRLTVV.

The chain links TRBV5-1 to TRBJ2-3; a weak D match, TRBD2 (6 bases). The V gene's germline CDR1 is SGHRS and CDR2 YFSETQ. The CDR3 is made up of 15 amino acids. The V gene lost 6 bases and the J gene lost 2 bases, with 16 bases spanning the gap. The CDR3 DNA sequence: TGCGCCAGCATGATAGGGCGGAGGGCCACAGATACGCAGTATTTT. This codes for CASMIGRRATDTQYF.

V usage is TRBV6-6 and J usage is TRBJ2-2, with 7 bases aligning to TRBD1. Trimming took 7 bases from V and 4 from J; bases not matched to a gene: 6. CDR3 length: 14 residues. Per the germline V gene, CDR1 is MNHNY and CDR2 is SVGAGI (reference sequence). The CDR3 region is CASTKGAGTGELFF. CDR3 DNA sequence: TGTGCCAGCACTAAGGGGGCGGGCACCGGGGAGCTGTTTTTT.

This clone was detected once. The chain carries TRBV19 and TRBJ2-5, with D possibly being TRBD2 (6 bases). Germline assignment: CDR1 LNHDA and CDR2 SQIVND (reference sequence). CDR3 length: 14 amino acids. The V and J ends lost 7 bases and 5 bases respectively, with 17 bases between them. The CDR3 here is CASTKGGAGETQYF. CDR3 bases: TGTGCCAGTACTAAGGGAGGAGCTGGGGAGACCCAGTACTTC.

This clone was seen once. The chain combines TRBV6-6 with TRBJ2-1; D unclear. Germline CDR1 and CDR2: MNHNY and SVGAGI (reference sequence). The CDR3 contains 15 residues. V was pared by 2 bases and J by 4 bases, with 12 bases between. CDR3 coding DNA: TGTGCCAGCAGTTACACTGGCGGAAATTACAATGAGCAGTTCTTC. Amino acids: CASSYTGGNYNEQFF.

V and J are TRBV18 and TRBJ2-7; no firm D call. Looked up from germline, CDR1 is KGHSH and CDR2 is LQKENI. The CDR3 is 12 amino acids. Trimming left V 1 base short and J 4 bases short, with 5 bases between. The CDR3 loop reads CASSPLGYEQYF. In nucleotides, the CDR3 is TGTGCCAGCTCACCACTGGGTTACGAGCAGTACTTC.

V and J are TRBV18 and TRBJ1-2, with D uncertain. The CDR3 is made up of 14 amino acids. Trimming pared 6 bases from V and 4 bases from J, leaving 15 bases between. Germline V gives CDR1 KGHSH, CDR2 LQKENI. The CDR3 DNA follows: TGTGCCAGCTCCCCCGGCTACACCAGCTATGGCTACACCTTC. Amino acids: CASSPGYTSYGYTF.

The chain uses TRBV6-5 and TRBJ2-7; D is perhaps TRBD1 (6 bases). V lost 2 bases to trimming and J lost 1 base, with 9 bases between them. Germline V gene sequence: CDR1 MNHEY, CDR2 SVGAGI. The CDR3 extends over 14 amino acids. The CDR3 region has the DNA TGTGCCAGCAGTTACAGGGGGTCGTCCTACGAGCAGTACTTC. Translation gives CASSYRGSSYEQYF.

DNA of the CDR3: TGTGCCAGCACACTACAGGGGGCGCCGAATGAAAAACTGTTTTTT. Residues: CASTLQGAPNEKLFF. This chain links TRBV7-2 with TRBJ1-4, with 9 bases matching TRBD1. This CDR3 is 15 amino acids long. Germline CDR1 SGHTA, CDR2 FQGNSA. The ends lost 7 bases at V and 5 bases at J; junction bases unmatched: 8.

V and J are TRBV5-1 and TRBJ1-5, with TRBD1 as a possible D gene (5 bases). Germline V CDR1 and CDR2: SGHRS, YFSETQ. This CDR3 has 13 amino acids. Trimming took off 4 bases at V and 4 bases at J, with 9 bases between the two ends. DNA of the CDR3: TGCGCCAGCAGCCCGGGGGTAAATCAGCCCCAGCATTTT. It encodes CASSPGVNQPQHF. The full variable domain, rest sourced from reference TRBV5-1 and TRBJ1-5, is KAGVTQTPRYLIKTRGQQVTLSCSPISGHRSVSWYQQTPGQGLQFLFEYFSETQRNKGNFPGRFSGRQFSNSRSEMNVSTLELGDSALYLCASSPGVNQPQHFGDGTRLSIL.

The CDR3 spells CASSPLASLAYEQYF. DNA of the CDR3: TGTGCCAGCAGCCCCCTAGCGTCGCTGGCGTACGAGCAGTACTTC. The chain uses TRBV9 and TRBJ2-7; D perhaps matches TRBD2 (6 bases). Per the germline V gene, CDR1 is SGDLS and CDR2 is YYNGEE. V was trimmed by 4 bases and J by 4 bases, leaving 18 bases between them. The CDR3 length is 15 residues. The variable domain in full, with the rest retrieved from reference TRBV9 and TRBJ2-7, is DSGVTQTPKHLITATGQRVTLRCSPRSGDLSVYWYQQSLDQGLQFLIQYYNGEERAKGNILERFSAQQFPDLHSELNLSSLELGDSALYFCASSPLASLAYEQYFGPGTRLTVT.

This clone has only one observation. Other nucleotide sequences in the sample specify the same CDR3. The chain combines TRBV27 with TRBJ2-1, with TRBD2 matching 8 bases. CDR1 MNHEY and CDR2 SMNVEV come from the germline V gene (reference sequence). This CDR3 region has 16 residues. V gave up 4 bases and J gave up 0 bases; unmatched junction bases: 5. As DNA, the CDR3 is TGTGCCAGCAGTTCCCCCCGGGGGGGCTCCTACAATGAGCAGTTCTTC. It translates to CASSSPRGGSYNEQFF.

The J gene is TRBJ1-6, the V gene TRBV27; D might be TRBD1 (6 bases). Trimming removed 4 bases from V and 10 bases from J, with 11 bases in between. The V gene's germline CDR1 is MNHEY and CDR2 SMNVEV (reference sequence). The CDR3 loop spans 13 amino acids. The CDR3 here is CASSWDGTSPLHF. The CDR3 region has the DNA TGTGCCAGCAGTTGGGATGGGACATCACCCCTCCACTTT.

V is TRBV6-1 and J is TRBJ2-2; 9 bases fit TRBD1. The CDR3 totals 14 residues. The germline V gene has CDR1 MNHNS and CDR2 SASEGT. As DNA, the CDR3 is TGTCACTACCGGGGACAGGGTAGGACCGGGGAGCTGTTTTTT. Translating gives CHYRGQGRTGELFF.

This sequence joins TRBV5-5 and TRBJ2-1, with 9 bases identical to TRBD1. The length of the CDR3 is 15 residues. V trimming: 0 bases; J trimming: 5 bases; junction bases outside the gene matches: 3. From germline, CDR1 is SGHKS and CDR2 YYEKEE (reference sequence). The DNA for the CDR3 is TGTGCCAGCAGCTTGGGGGGACAGGGTCACAATGAGCAGTTCTTC. Translation gives CASSLGGQGHNEQFF.

V and J are TRBV7-6 and TRBJ1-5; D is ambiguous. The CDR3 length is 14 residues. The germline V gene has CDR1 SGHVS and CDR2 FNYEAQ. The germline V and J ends were trimmed by 6 bases and 6 bases, with 15 bases remaining between them. In nucleotides, the CDR3 is TGTGCCAGCAGTCCGTTGGGCAGGTCTCAGCCCCAGCATTTT. Encoded protein: CASSPLGRSQPQHF.

The chain is built from TRBV7-9 and TRBJ2-1; D may be TRBD1 or TRBD2 (6 bases each). Germline V gene lookup returns CDR1 SEHNR and CDR2 FQNEAQ (reference sequence). V lost 5 bases to trimming and J lost 3 bases, with 17 bases between them. The CDR3 consists of 16 residues. The CDR3 region is CASSPLWGAIYNEQFF. For the CDR3, the DNA is TGTGCCAGCAGCCCTCTTTGGGGGGCGATCTACAATGAGCAGTTCTTC.